Below, 3 T cell receptor beta chains from the same sample are listed, as sequenced in a study of beta chain features in type 1 diabetes (dated by TCRdb to 2016 to 2019). Libraries were made using the immunoSEQ multiplex PCR assay. The entire isolated RNA was reverse transcribed using the High Capacity cDNA Reverse Transcription Kit, and thus expressed TCRB transcripts were sequenced. TCRdb holds this immuneACCESS table with in-frame rearrangements only. Some clones are missing; in checked studies, unresolved V genes explain under half, and the rest has no known cause. This sample is represented by 680,000 or so clones; about 16% of them were singletons. The top ten constitute about 0.086% of the sample. What was sequenced was naive CD4+ T cells from blood. The label giving this sample's cell subset or site can be read as: true naive CD4+ T cells. The receptors stem from a man younger than 35 in good health.

A few counts support this clone. The V call is TRBV9, the J call TRBJ2-1, with unresolved D. Trimming cost V 0 bases and J 7 bases, with 11 bases left between them. Germline V gene data show CDR1 as SGDLS and CDR2 as YYNGEE. CDR3 length equals 14 residues. The chain's CDR3 is CASSVVSPGNEQFF. The CDR3 DNA is TGTGCCAGCAGCGTAGTGAGCCCGGGTAATGAGCAGTTCTTC.

DNA for the CDR3: TGTGCCAGCAGCCAAGAAGGGCAAAGGGTTGCCGGGGAGCTGTTTTTT. It codes for CASSQEGQRVAGELFF. The chain uses TRBV4-2 and TRBJ2-2, with D unclear. V gave up 0 bases and J gave up 6 bases, with 14 bases separating them. This CDR3 contains 16 residues. CDR1 and CDR2 (germline): LGHNA, YNFKEQ.

This clone was seen more than once but under ten times. V gene TRBV7-2 combines with J gene TRBJ2-5; no reliable D call. This CDR3 is built from 12 residues. From germline, CDR1 is SGHTA and CDR2 FQGNSA. Trimming pared 5 bases from V and 8 bases from J, leaving 12 bases between. The CDR3 region has the DNA TGTGCCAGCAGCGCATCCGGCGCCACCCAGTACTTC. Protein sequence: CASSASGATQYF.